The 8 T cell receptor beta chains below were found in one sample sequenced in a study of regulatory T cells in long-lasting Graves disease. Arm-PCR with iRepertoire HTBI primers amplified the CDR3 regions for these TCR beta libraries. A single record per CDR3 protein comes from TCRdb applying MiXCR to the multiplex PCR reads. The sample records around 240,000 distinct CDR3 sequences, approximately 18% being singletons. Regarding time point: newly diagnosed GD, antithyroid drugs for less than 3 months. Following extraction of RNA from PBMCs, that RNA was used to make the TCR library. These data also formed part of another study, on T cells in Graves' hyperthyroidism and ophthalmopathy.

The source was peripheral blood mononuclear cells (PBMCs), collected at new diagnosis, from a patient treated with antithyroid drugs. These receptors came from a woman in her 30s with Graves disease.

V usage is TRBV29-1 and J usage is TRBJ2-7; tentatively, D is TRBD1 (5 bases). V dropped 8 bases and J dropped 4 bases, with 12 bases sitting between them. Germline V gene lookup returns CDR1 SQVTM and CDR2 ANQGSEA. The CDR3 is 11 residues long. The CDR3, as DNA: TGCAGCTTCTCTACAGGTTACGAGCAGTACTTC. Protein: CSFSTGYEQYF.

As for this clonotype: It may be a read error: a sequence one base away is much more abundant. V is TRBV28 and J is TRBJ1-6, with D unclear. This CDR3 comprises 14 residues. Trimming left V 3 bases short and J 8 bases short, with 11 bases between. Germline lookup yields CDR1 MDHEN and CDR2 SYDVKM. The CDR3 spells CASSLVGDYSPLHF. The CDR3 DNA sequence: TGTGCCAGCAGTTTGGTCGGGGATTATTCACCCCTCCACTTT.

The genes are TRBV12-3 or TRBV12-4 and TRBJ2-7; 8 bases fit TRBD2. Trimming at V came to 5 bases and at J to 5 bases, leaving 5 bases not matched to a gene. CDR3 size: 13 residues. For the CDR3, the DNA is TGTGCCAGCAGTGACAGCGGGAGAAACGAGCAGTACTTC. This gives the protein CASSDSGRNEQYF.

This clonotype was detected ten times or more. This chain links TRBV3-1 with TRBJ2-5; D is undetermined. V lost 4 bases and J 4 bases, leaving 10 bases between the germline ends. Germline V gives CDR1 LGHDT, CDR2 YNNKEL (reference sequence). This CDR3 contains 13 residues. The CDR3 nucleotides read TGTGCCAGCAGCCTCGCCGCACGAGAGACCCAGTACTTC. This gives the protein CASSLAARETQYF.

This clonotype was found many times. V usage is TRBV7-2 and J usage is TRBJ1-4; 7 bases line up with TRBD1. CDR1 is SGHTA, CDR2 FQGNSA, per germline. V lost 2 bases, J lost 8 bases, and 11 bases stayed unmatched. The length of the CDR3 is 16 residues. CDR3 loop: CASSLSLLRTGEKLFF. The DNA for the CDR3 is TGTGCCAGCAGCTTATCCTTATTACGGACAGGAGAAAAACTGTTTTTT.

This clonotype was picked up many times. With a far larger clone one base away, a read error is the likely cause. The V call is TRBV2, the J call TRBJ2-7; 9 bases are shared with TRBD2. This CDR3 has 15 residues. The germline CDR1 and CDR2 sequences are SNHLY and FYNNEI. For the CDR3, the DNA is TGTGCCAGCAGTGAATTGGGCGGGGGGGCCTATGAGCAGTACTTC. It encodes CASSELGGGAYEQYF.

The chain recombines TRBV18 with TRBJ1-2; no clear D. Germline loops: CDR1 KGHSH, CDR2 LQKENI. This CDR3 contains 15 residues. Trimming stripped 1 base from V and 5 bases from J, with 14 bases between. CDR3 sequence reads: CASSPRSGVEYGYTF. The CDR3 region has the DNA TGTGCCAGCTCACCACGCTCCGGGGTCGAGTATGGCTACACCTTC. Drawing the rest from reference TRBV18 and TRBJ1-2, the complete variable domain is NAGVMQNPRHLVRRRGQEARLRCSPMKGHSHVYWYRQLPEEGLKFMVYLQKENIIDESGMPKERFSAEFPKEGPSILRIQQVVRGDSAAYFCASSPRSGVEYGYTFGSGTRLTVV.

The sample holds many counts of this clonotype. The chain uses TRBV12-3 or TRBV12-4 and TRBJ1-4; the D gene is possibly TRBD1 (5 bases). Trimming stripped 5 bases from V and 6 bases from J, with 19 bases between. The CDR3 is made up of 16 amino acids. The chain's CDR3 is CASSPSEGFRDEKLFF. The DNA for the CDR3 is TGTGCCAGCAGTCCGTCCGAGGGGTTTCGCGATGAAAAACTGTTTTTT.